This T cell receptor beta chain was sequenced in a study of blood T cell repertoires in COVID-19. In the study's own analysis: Using reference gene primer amplification, nucleated cell counts were estimated. Clones were read by immunoSEQ multiplex PCR, and TCRdb kept only the in-frame ones, dropping some. V and J calls and clone size come straight from that table; D and trimming were deduced from the DNA. The sample lists a few hundred thousand clones, approximately 90% occurring once. This CDR3 has 12 amino acids. Germline CDR1 reads SGHAT; CDR2 reads FQDESV (reference sequence). The V and J ends lost 2 bases and 3 bases respectively, with 4 bases between them. This clone occurred once.

The sequencing input was PBMCs or T cells enriched from blood (not recorded which). This rearrangement joins TRBV11-1 to TRBJ1-2; D uncertain. The clonotype originates from a woman between 50 and 59 years old who had recovered from COVID-19. CDR3 nucleotide sequence: TGTGCCAGCAGCTTACAGGACTATGGCTACACCTTC. Translated, it gives CASSLQDYGYTF.